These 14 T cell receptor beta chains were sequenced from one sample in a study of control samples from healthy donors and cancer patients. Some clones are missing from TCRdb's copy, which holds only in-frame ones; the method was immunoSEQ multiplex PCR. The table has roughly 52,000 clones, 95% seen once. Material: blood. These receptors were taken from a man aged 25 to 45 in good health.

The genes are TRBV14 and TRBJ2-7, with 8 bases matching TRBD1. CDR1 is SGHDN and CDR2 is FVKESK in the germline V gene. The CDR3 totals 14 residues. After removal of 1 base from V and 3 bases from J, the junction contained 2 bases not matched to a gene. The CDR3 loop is CASSQGTGNYEQYF. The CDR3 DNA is TGTGCCAGCAGCCAAGGGACAGGGAACTACGAGCAGTACTTC.

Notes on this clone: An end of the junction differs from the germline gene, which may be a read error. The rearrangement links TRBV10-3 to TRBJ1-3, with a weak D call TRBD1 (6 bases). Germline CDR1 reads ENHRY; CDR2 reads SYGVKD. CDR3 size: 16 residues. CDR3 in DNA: TGTGCCACCAGTGGACAGCTATCTCTCTCTGGAAACACCATATATTTT. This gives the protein CATSGQLSLSGNTIYF.

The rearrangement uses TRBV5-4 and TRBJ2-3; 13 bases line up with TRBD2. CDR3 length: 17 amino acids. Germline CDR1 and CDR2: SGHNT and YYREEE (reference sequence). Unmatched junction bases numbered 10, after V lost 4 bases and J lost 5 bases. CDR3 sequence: CASSQGLAGNFRDTQYF. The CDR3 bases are TGTGCCAGCAGCCAGGGACTAGCGGGAAACTTCAGAGATACGCAGTATTTT.

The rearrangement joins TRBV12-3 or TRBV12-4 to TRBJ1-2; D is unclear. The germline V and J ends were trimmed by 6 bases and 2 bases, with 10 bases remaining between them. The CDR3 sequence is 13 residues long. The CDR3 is CASSLTGNYGYTF. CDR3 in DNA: TGTGCCAGCAGCTTGACGGGCAACTATGGCTACACCTTC.

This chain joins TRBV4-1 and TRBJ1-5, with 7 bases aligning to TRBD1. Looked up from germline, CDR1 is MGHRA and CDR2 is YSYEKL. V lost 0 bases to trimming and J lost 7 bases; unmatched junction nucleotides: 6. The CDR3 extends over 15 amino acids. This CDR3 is CASSQETGLSQPQHF. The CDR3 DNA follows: TGCGCCAGCAGCCAAGAGACAGGGCTGTCACAGCCCCAGCATTTT.

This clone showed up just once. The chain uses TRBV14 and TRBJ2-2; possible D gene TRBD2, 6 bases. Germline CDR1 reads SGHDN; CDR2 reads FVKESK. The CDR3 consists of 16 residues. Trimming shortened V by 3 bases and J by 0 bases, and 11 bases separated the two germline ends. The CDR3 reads CASSQRSGANTGELFF. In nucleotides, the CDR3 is TGTGCCAGCAGCCAGAGATCGGGAGCGAACACCGGGGAGCTGTTTTTT.

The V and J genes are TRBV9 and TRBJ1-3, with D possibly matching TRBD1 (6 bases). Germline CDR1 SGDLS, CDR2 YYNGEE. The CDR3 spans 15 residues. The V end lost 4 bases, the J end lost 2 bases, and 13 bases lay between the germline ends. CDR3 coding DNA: TGTGCCAGCAGCAGAACCGGGACACCTGGAAACACCATATATTTT. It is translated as CASSRTGTPGNTIYF.

DNA for the CDR3: TGTGCCAGCAGCCGGGTCGATAGCGGGTCCGGGGAGCTGTTTTTT. As protein: CASSRVDSGSGELFF. The chain joins TRBV3-1 (or the pseudogene TRBV3-2) to TRBJ2-2; 7 bases are a match to TRBD2. From germline, CDR1 is LGHDT and CDR2 YNNKEL (reference sequence). The CDR3 length is 15 residues. J was trimmed by 6 bases and V by 4 bases; bases with no gene match: 8.

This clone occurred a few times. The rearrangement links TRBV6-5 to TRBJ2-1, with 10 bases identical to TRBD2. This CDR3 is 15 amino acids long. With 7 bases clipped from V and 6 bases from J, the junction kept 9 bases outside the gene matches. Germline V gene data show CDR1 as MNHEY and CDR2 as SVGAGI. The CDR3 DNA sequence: TGTGCCAGCACCTTAAGGACTAGCGGAGGCAATGAGCAGTTCTTC. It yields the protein CASTLRTSGGNEQFF.

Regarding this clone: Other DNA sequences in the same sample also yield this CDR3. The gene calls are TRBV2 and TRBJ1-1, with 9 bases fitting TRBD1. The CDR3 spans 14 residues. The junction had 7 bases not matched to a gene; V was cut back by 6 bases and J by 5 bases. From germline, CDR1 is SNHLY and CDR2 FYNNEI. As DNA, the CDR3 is TGTGCCAGCAGAGGGGACAGGGAGGGGACTGAAGCTTTCTTT. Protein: CASRGDREGTEAFF.

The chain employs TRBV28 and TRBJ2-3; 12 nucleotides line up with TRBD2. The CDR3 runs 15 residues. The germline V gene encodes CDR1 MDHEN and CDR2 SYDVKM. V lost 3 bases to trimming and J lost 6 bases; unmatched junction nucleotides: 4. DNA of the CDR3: TGTGCCAGCAGTTTGGGGACTAGCGGGTTCGATACGCAGTATTTT. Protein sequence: CASSLGTSGFDTQYF.

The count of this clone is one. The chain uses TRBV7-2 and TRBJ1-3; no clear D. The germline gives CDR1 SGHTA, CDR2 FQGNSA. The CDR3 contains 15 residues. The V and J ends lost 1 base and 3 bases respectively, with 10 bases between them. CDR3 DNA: TGTGCCAGCAGCTTAGTTACGGGGAGTGGAAACACCATATATTTT. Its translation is CASSLVTGSGNTIYF.

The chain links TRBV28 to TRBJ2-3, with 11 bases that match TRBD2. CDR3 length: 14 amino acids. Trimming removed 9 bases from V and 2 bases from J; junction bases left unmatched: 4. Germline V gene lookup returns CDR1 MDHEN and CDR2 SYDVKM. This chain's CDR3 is CASGSGRATDTQYF. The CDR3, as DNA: TGTGCCAGTGGTAGCGGGAGGGCCACAGATACGCAGTATTTT.

The CDR3 nucleotides are TGTGCCAGTAGTTCTTCTAGCGGGAGGGCCTGGTCCTACAATGAGCAGTTCTTC. Amino acids: CASSSSSGRAWSYNEQFF. V usage is TRBV19 and J usage is TRBJ2-1, with 12 bases fitting TRBD2. CDR1 and CDR2 (germline): LNHDA, SQIVND (reference sequence). V shed 5 bases and J 1 base; nucleotides not matched to a gene: 9. The CDR3 is 18 residues long.